The rows below give T cell receptor beta chains drawn from one sample of a study of CD8+ T cells in alopecia areata. Profiled with immunoSEQ multiplex PCR; TCRdb holds only in-frame clones, not every one. The sample contains around 100,000 clones, 65% to 90% of which appear only once. The source was CD8+ T cells sorted from blood, collected at approximately week 30, from a patient treated with tofacitinib. These receptors all come from a human donor with alopecia areata. CDR3s include the opening cysteine and the closing phenylalanine or tryptophan. Each record gives: V gene, CDR3 protein.

v_gene: TRBV6-5; CDR3aa: CASSSTVGNEQFF
v_gene: TRBV11-2; CDR3aa: CASSLGGGGGTDTQYF
v_gene: TRBV27; CDR3aa: CASSSGGRTGELFF
v_gene: TRBV7-8; CDR3aa: CASSPLTPTDFSGNTIYF
v_gene: TRBV19; CDR3aa: CASSIEWVPQITQYF
v_gene: TRBV4-1; CDR3aa: CASSQGLAGVDEQFF
v_gene: TRBV6-6; CDR3aa: CASSSPSGRETQYF
v_gene: TRBV5-1; CDR3aa: CASSLKDGPYEQYF
v_gene: TRBV19; CDR3aa: CASSLSGTSHTEAFF
v_gene: TRBV7-8; CDR3aa: CASSYPQDEQYF
v_gene: TRBV6-4; CDR3aa: CASSETPTGGSPLHF
v_gene: TRBV29-1; CDR3aa: CSVWTGYEQYF
v_gene: TRBV7-9; CDR3aa: CASSNVPDEQYF
v_gene: TRBV6-5; CDR3aa: CASSYSIGQNYGYTF
v_gene: TRBV27; CDR3aa: CASSGRLNEKLFF
v_gene: TRBV4-1; CDR3aa: CASSLRGLDTEAFF
v_gene: TRBV5-1; CDR3aa: CASSLGGDYNQPQHF
v_gene: TRBV5-4; CDR3aa: CASSYDSSEAFF
v_gene: TRBV27; CDR3aa: CASSLSGTADYEQYF
v_gene: TRBV2; CDR3aa: CASIQGTNNEQFF
v_gene: TRBV10-3; CDR3aa: CATRGSDTQYF
v_gene: TRBV7-8; CDR3aa: CASSLDGTSYEQYF
v_gene: TRBV2; CDR3aa: CASSDWDRARGTEAFF
v_gene: TRBV6-6; CDR3aa: CASSNPGEVRYNEQFF
v_gene: TRBV6-1; CDR3aa: CASSEWGSGEEKLFF
v_gene: TRBV2; CDR3aa: CASSLRGSEAEVDEQYF
v_gene: TRBV4-1; CDR3aa: CASSQDMAGKLEQYF
v_gene: TRBV19; CDR3aa: CASTPDSLINPSTDTQYF
v_gene: TRBV7-2; CDR3aa: CASSLYMTDVNTEAFF
v_gene: TRBV7-9; CDR3aa: CASSLGYNEQFF
v_gene: TRBV6-5; CDR3aa: CASSYFNENTEAFF
v_gene: TRBV9; CDR3aa: CASAGNTIYF
v_gene: TRBV7-9; CDR3aa: CASSLVRESSGELFF
v_gene: TRBV11-2; CDR3aa: CASSSLKGGLYGYTF
v_gene: TRBV5-1; CDR3aa: CASSSGTRLLNTEAFF